One sample yielded the 11 T cell receptor beta chains listed below, sequenced in a study of blood T cell repertoires in COVID-19. Profiled with immunoSEQ multiplex PCR; TCRdb holds only in-frame clones, not every one. The table has over 130,000 clones, about 75% seen once. The sample taken for sequencing was PBMCs or T cells enriched from blood (not recorded which). The source of these receptors is a woman in her fifties or sixties who had recovered from COVID-19.

The rearrangement links TRBV1 to TRBJ1-3; the table's TRBD1 call for D was not verified on the DNA. TRBV1 is reported as a pseudogene. The CDR3 is 19 amino acids. As DNA, the CDR3 is TGCACCAGCAGCCACCCTTTTCCGGGACAGGGTCTCTCTGGAAACACCATATATTTT. Translating it yields CTSSHPFPGQGLSGNTIYF.

This sequence joins TRBV19 and TRBJ2-3; 12 bases line up with TRBD1. Germline trimming cut 6 bases from V and 3 bases from J; bases unmatched to any gene: 10. CDR3 length: 17 residues. Germline V lookup: CDR1 LNHDA, CDR2 SQIVND (reference sequence). CDR3: CASRLTGTGGRTDTQYF. The CDR3 DNA is TGTGCCAGTAGGCTTACCGGGACAGGGGGCAGGACAGATACGCAGTATTTT.

The chain recombines TRBV18 with TRBJ1-2; D may be TRBD1 (5 bases). The CDR3 is 13 amino acids. V was clipped by 2 bases and J by 13 bases, with 17 bases between them. The germline gives CDR1 KGHSH, CDR2 LQKENI. The CDR3 nucleotides are TGTGCCAGCTCACCAACGGGGACTAAACCCCCCACCTTC. Protein product: CASSPTGTKPPTF.

The V gene is TRBV5-5, the J gene TRBJ2-6, with 13 positions matching TRBD2. Per germline, CDR1 SGHKS and CDR2 YYEKEE (reference sequence). V trimming: 4 bases; J trimming: 2 bases; junction bases outside the gene matches: 3. The CDR3 runs 17 residues. CDR3 bases: TGTGCCAGCAGCACTAGCGGGGGGGCGACTGGGGCCAACGTCCTGACTTTC. It is translated as CASSTSGGATGANVLTF.

The gene calls are TRBV10-1 and TRBJ2-1; 12 positions agree with TRBD2. CDR1 and CDR2 from the germline V gene are WNHNN and SYGVQD (reference sequence). The trim removed 2 bases at V and 9 bases at J, leaving 2 bases unmatched. The CDR3 is made up of 14 amino acids. The CDR3: CASSEGGLAGEQFF. DNA for the CDR3: TGCGCCAGCAGTGAGGGGGGACTAGCGGGTGAGCAGTTCTTC.

The gene calls are TRBV2 and TRBJ1-2; 9 nucleotides line up with TRBD1. V lost 9 bases and J lost 2; bases outside the gene matches: 4. This CDR3 spans 13 amino acids. Germline V lookup: CDR1 SNHLY, CDR2 FYNNEI. The CDR3 DNA reads as TGTGCCAGAACCGGGACAGGGAACTATGGCTACACCTTC. It codes for CARTGTGNYGYTF. The whole variable domain, remainder taken from reference TRBV2 and TRBJ1-2, is EPEVTQTPSHQVTQMGQEVILRCVPISNHLYFYWYRQILGQKVEFLVSFYNNEISEKSEIFDDQFSVERPDGSNFTLKIRSTKLEDSAMYFCARTGTGNYGYTFGSGTRLTVV.

V and J are TRBV3-1 (or the pseudogene TRBV3-2) and TRBJ2-1; TRBD2 matches at 7 bases. Germline V gene sequence: CDR1 LGHDT, CDR2 YNNKEL (reference sequence). Losses at the gene ends were 0 bases for V and 4 bases for J; bases not matched to a gene: 9. CDR3 length: 17 residues. In DNA form, the CDR3 reads TGTGCCAGCAGCCAAGAGCCCGTTGGCGGGGGATACAATGAGCAGTTCTTC. As protein: CASSQEPVGGGYNEQFF.

The rearrangement uses TRBV13 and TRBJ2-7; 12 positions agree with TRBD1. V dropped 5 bases and J dropped 8; count of bases not matched to a gene: 4. The germline CDR1 and CDR2 sequences are PRHDT and FYEKMQ (reference sequence). This CDR3 is 13 amino acids long. DNA for the CDR3: TGTGCCAGCAGCCTCGGGACAGGGGGCCAGCAGTACTTC. The encoded protein is CASSLGTGGQQYF.

This chain joins TRBV1 and TRBJ2-5; the D call of TRBD1 is as the table states it, not checked on the DNA. TRBV1 is recorded as a pseudogene. This CDR3 is built from 18 residues. CDR3 DNA sequence: TGCACCAGCAGCCAAGGGCACCGGGACAGGGGAAAGCGGGAGACCCAGTACTTC. Its translation: CTSSQGHRDRGKRETQYF.

This chain connects TRBV7-3 to TRBJ2-7; 8 nucleotides align to TRBD1. Trimming cost V 0 bases and J 8 bases; bases outside gene matches: 9. Germline V gene sequence: CDR1 SGHTA, CDR2 FQGTGA. This CDR3 region has 15 residues. CDR3 protein: CASSLTGGTGEKQYF. In DNA form, the CDR3 reads TGTGCCAGCAGCTTAACTGGTGGGACAGGTGAAAAGCAGTACTTC.

V gene TRBV14 combines with J gene TRBJ1-1; the D gene is possibly TRBD1 (5 bases). Germline V gene lookup returns CDR1 SGHDN and CDR2 FVKESK. The CDR3 length is 15 residues. The V end was cut by 4 bases, the J end by 2 bases, with 14 bases between. The CDR3 DNA is TGTGCCAGCAGCCGTACCTACAGGAGCAACACTGAAGCTTTCTTT. This gives the protein CASSRTYRSNTEAFF.